The entry below describes one T cell receptor beta chain. Antigen: not known. This record comes from a study of shared clonotypes between healthy human individuals. Across the study: Three plates each covered CD4 naive and memory; CD8 naive two, CD8 memory one.

The table came from immunoSEQ multiplex PCR; TCRdb's copy has only in-frame clones and leaves some out. The data hold approximately 1.4 million clones, with 95% to 99% observed a single time. The CDR3 covers 15 residues. The junction had 9 bases not matched to a gene; V was cut back by 5 bases and J by 3 bases. Germline CDR1 and CDR2: SGHTA and FQGNSA. Study results and limitations: Among the subsets, naive ones generally showed larger estimated richness than memory ones. Only blood was sampled; tissue repertoires likely differ.

The sample was naive CD4+ T cells sorted from blood. The subset here: CD45RA+ positively selected. The chain has TRBV7-2 and TRBJ2-5, with 7 bases that match TRBD2. This receptor was obtained from a man aged 30-40 years in good health. The DNA for the CDR3 is TGTGCCAGCAGCCGTAGCGGGCGGGCTGAAGAGACCCAGTACTTC. Protein: CASSRSGRAEETQYF.